This T cell receptor (beta chain) was observed in a study of T cell repertoires in cytomegalovirus infection. As for the study in general: Shared public TCR beta signatures pointed to both CMV infection and a matching HLA type.

This clonotype was observed a handful of times. What it binds is not known. Whole-study results and caveats: Clonotypes of TCR beta that were HLA-C-restricted and CMV-specific dominated the ex vivo response. The cumulative frequency of public TCR beta families distinguished individuals who carried CMV together with the relevant HLA.

MiXCR was run by TCRdb on the reads, yielding one entry per CDR3 protein. Of roughly 240,000 distinct CDR3 sequences listed, roughly 6.5% are singletons. The CDR3 sequence is 14 residues long. The germline V gene encodes CDR1 SQVTM and CDR2 ANQGSEA. V was cut by 6 bases and J by 2 bases, with 15 bases left in between. The clonotype comes from a human donor in good health (CMV status not recorded). Some clones in this sample may be carry-over from other donors' samples. Sequenced material: PBMCs. The chain links TRBV29-1 to TRBJ2-3; no clear D. In DNA form, the CDR3 reads TGCAGCGTGGAGACTCGGCAGGTCACAGATACGCAGTATTTT. Amino acids: CSVETRQVTDTQYF.